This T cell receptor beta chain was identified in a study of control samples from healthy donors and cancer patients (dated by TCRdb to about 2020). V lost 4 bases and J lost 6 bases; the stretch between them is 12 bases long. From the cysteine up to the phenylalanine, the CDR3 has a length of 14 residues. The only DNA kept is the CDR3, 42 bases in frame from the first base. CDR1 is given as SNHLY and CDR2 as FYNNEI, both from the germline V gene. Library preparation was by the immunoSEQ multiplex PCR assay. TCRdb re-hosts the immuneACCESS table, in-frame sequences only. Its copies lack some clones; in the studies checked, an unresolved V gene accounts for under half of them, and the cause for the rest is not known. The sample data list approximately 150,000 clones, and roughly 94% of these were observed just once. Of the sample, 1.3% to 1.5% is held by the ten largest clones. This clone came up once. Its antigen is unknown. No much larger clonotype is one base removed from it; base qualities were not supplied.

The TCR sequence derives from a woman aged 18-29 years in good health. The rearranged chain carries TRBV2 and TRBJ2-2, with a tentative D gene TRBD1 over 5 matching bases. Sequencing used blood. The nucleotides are TGTGCCAGCAGTGGCCATAGGGGCTCCGGGGAGCTGTTTTTT. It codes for CASSGHRGSGELFF.